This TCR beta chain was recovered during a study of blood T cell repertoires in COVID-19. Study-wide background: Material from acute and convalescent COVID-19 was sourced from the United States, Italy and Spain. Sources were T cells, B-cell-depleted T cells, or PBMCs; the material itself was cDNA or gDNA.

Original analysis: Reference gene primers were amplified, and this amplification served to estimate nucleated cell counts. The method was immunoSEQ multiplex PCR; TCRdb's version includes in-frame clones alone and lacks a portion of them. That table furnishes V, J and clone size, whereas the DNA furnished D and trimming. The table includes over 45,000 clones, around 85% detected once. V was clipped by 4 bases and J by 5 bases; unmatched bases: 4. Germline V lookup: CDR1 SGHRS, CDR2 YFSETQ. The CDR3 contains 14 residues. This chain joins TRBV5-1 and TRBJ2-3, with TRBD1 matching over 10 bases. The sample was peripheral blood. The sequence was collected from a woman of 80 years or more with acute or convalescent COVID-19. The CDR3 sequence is CASSETGGRDTQYF. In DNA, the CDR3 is TGCGCCAGCAGCGAGACAGGGGGCAGAGATACGCAGTATTTT.